Listed below are T cell receptor beta chains from one sample, sequenced in a study of read filtering for tumor transcriptome and immune sequencing. TCRdb analysed the reads with MiXCR anew, one entry per CDR3 protein. The data contain 30,000 to 35,000 distinct CDR3 sequences, approximately 17% of them singletons. Sequencing used a population of CD138-negative cells sorted from bone marrow. The source of these receptors is a donor at least 40 years old with multiple myeloma. The CDR3 runs from the conserved cysteine through the conserved F or W.

v_call	j_call	cdr3_aa
TRBV20-1	TRBJ2-7	CSAEFKGLGEQYF
TRBV6-5	TRBJ2-2	CASRSGQGVTGELFF
TRBV20-1	TRBJ1-2	CSALGQGSYGYTF
TRBV2	TRBJ2-1	CASSEIAGGGNEQFF
TRBV10-3	TRBJ2-3	CAISLADTQYF
TRBV4-2	TRBJ1-3	CASSQGGSGNTIHF
TRBV7-8	TRBJ2-1	CASSGYNEQFF
TRBV3-1	TRBJ2-3	CASSTQAGRRDTQYF
TRBV20-1	TRBJ2-3	CSAQTSGNTDTQYF
TRBV6-1	TRBJ1-1	CASSEYGTEAFF
TRBV5-6	TRBJ1-1	CASSLRRDTEAFF
TRBV12-3/TRBV12-4	TRBJ2-7	CASSLAGGSYEQYF
TRBV11-2	TRBJ2-2	CASSLLASINTGELFF
TRBV7-9	TRBJ2-7	CASSLMGSYEQYF
TRBV6-1	TRBJ2-2	CATGRTTNTGELFF
TRBV18	TRBJ1-2	CASSPEQGSISGYTF
TRBV12-3/TRBV12-4	TRBJ2-7	CASSSVVLEQYF
TRBV7-2	TRBJ1-1	CASSLPGQGVGTEAFF
TRBV28	TRBJ2-7	CASSYFYEQYF
TRBV29-1	TRBJ1-2	CSVEEGGYGYTF
TRBV4-2	TRBJ2-3	CASSQDPPKRSSDTQYF
TRBV15	TRBJ1-3	CATRSHGNTIYF
TRBV6-5	TRBJ1-5	CASRRDRGRQPQHF
TRBV19	TRBJ2-7	CASSISNSYEQYF
TRBV6-4	TRBJ2-1	CASSPLGGSGGLGEQFF
TRBV7-9	TRBJ2-1	CASSPRQDYNEQFF